This TCR beta chain was identified during a study of beta chain features in type 1 diabetes. Every isolated RNA sample was fully reverse transcribed, so sequencing captured expressed TCRB transcripts. TCRdb keeps only in-frame clones here, not all; method: immunoSEQ multiplex PCR. The data show around 140,000 clones, about 9.1% seen once. V lost 4 bases to trimming and J lost 2 bases, with 13 bases between them. Germline assignment: CDR1 SGDLS and CDR2 YYNGEE. The CDR3 is made up of 15 amino acids. This clone was detected only a few times. Sequencing was done on a sample of central memory CD4+ T cells from blood. This chain uses TRBV9 with TRBJ2-1; weak D call: TRBD2 (6 bases). The clonotype originates from a woman in her 40s in good health. The CDR3 sequence: CASSPRLGTYNEQFF. The CDR3 DNA sequence: TGTGCCAGCAGCCCCCGACTAGGTACCTACAATGAGCAGTTCTTC. The full variable domain, in which reference TRBV9 and TRBJ2-1 provide the parts outside the CDR3, is DSGVTQTPKHLITATGQRVTLRCSPRSGDLSVYWYQQSLDQGLQFLIQYYNGEERAKGNILERFSAQQFPDLHSELNLSSLELGDSALYFCASSPRLGTYNEQFFGPGTRLTVL.